The 21 T cell receptor beta chains presented below share a single source sample, sequenced in a study of T cell repertoires in ileal Crohn's disease. Sequenced by immunoSEQ multiplex PCR; TCRdb stores in-frame clones only, minus some. This sample carries around 15,000 clones, just over 90% of them seen once, and the ten largest clones take less than 4%. Sequences were obtained from ileal tissue. Receptors originate from an adult with Crohn's disease.

In this sample, this clone turned up a few times. The gene calls are TRBV6-1 and TRBJ1-1; TRBD1 matches at 7 bases. The germline V gene has CDR1 MNHNS and CDR2 SASEGT. The CDR3 length is 15 residues. V shed 5 bases and J 6 bases; nucleotides not matched to a gene: 12. DNA for the CDR3: TGTGCCAGCAGTTCAAACAGGGGACGGGAACCTGAAGCTTTCTTT. Protein: CASSSNRGREPEAFF.

This chain connects TRBV2 to TRBJ2-7; weak D call: TRBD1 (6 bases). Trimming took off 6 bases at V and 1 base at J, with 16 bases between the two ends. CDR3 length: 15 amino acids. Germline lookup yields CDR1 SNHLY and CDR2 FYNNEI. The CDR3 bases are TGTGCCAGCAGACCTCGACGACAGGTTTCCTACGAGCAGTACTTC. As protein: CASRPRRQVSYEQYF.

The CDR3 loop reads CASSEKGVYNSPLHF. The CDR3 DNA follows: TGTGCCAGCAGTGAAAAAGGAGTCTATAATTCACCCCTCCACTTT. J is TRBJ1-6 and V is TRBV2; D remains unclear. Germline V gene data show CDR1 as SNHLY and CDR2 as FYNNEI. V lost 2 bases and J lost 3, with 8 bases in between. The length of the CDR3 is 15 residues.

V gene TRBV10-2 combines with J gene TRBJ1-5, with D possibly matching TRBD1 (5 bases). Trimming took 8 bases from V and 4 from J, leaving 21 bases between them. Germline CDR1 is WSHSY and CDR2 is SAAADI. This CDR3 comprises 16 residues. The CDR3: CASGADQTLINQPQHF. CDR3 bases: TGCGCCAGCGGGGCGGACCAGACACTGATTAATCAGCCCCAGCATTTT.

This chain connects TRBV2 to TRBJ2-5; 10 nucleotides match TRBD2. The CDR3 has 14 amino acids. CDR1 and CDR2 from the germline V gene are SNHLY and FYNNEI. V trimming: 6 bases; J trimming: 4 bases; junction bases outside the gene matches: 5. The CDR3, as DNA: TGTGCCAGCAGAGCGGGGGGGCCTGGAGAGACCCAGTACTTC. The encoded protein is CASRAGGPGETQYF.

This chain joins TRBV10-3 and TRBJ1-2, with 8 bases lining up with TRBD1. V shed 3 bases and J 5 bases; nucleotides not matched to a gene: 8. Germline V gives CDR1 ENHRY, CDR2 SYGVKD. The length of the CDR3 is 15 residues. The CDR3 is CAISDLGTGLYGYTF. The CDR3 DNA reads TGTGCCATCAGTGACCTTGGGACAGGTTTATATGGCTACACCTTC.

CDR3 sequence: CASSLGPAGVPIRGEQYF. Here the CDR3 DNA reads TGTGCCAGCAGCTTAGGTCCGGCCGGGGTCCCCATCCGTGGTGAGCAGTACTTC. This chain joins TRBV7-2 and TRBJ2-7; a possible D gene is TRBD2 (5 bases). This CDR3 has 18 amino acids. Germline values: CDR1 SGHTA, CDR2 FQGNSA. Trimming shortened V by 1 base and J by 7 bases, and 26 bases separated the two germline ends.

CDR3 in DNA: TGTGCCAGCAGCACCAGCGGGCCCTACGAGCAGTACTTC. It encodes CASSTSGPYEQYF. The chain couples TRBV6-4 to TRBJ2-7; D might be TRBD2 (6 bases). The germline V gene has CDR1 MRHNA and CDR2 SNTAGT. The V end lost 6 bases, the J end lost 2 bases, and 11 bases lay between the germline ends. The length of the CDR3 is 13 residues.

The CDR3 DNA follows: TGTGCCAGCAGTTACTCGACAGGGCTCTACGAGCAGTACTTC. Its translation: CASSYSTGLYEQYF. The rearrangement uses TRBV6-6 and TRBJ2-7; 7 positions match TRBD1. Germline V gene sequence: CDR1 MNHNY, CDR2 SVGAGI (reference sequence). CDR3 length: 14 residues. J gave up 3 bases and V 0 bases, and 2 bases lay outside the gene matches.

The chain uses TRBV30 and TRBJ1-1; no reliable D call. Deletions cut 2 bases from V and 3 bases from J, with 4 bases between. Germline V lookup: CDR1 GTSNPN, CDR2 SVGIG (reference sequence). The CDR3 has 11 amino acids. DNA of the CDR3: TGTGCCTGGAGTATATACACTGAAGCTTTCTTT. Translation gives CAWSIYTEAFF.

On this clone: A read error may account for a junction end that differs from germline. The same CDR3 also results from other DNA sequences found in this sample. V gene TRBV27 combines with J gene TRBJ1-1; 7 nucleotides align to TRBD1. CDR3 size: 13 residues. Germline V gene sequence: CDR1 MNHEY, CDR2 SMNVEV (reference sequence). The CDR3 loop reads CASSLLGTAEAFF. CDR3 in DNA: TGCGCCAGCAGTTTATTAGGGACAGCTGAAGCTTTCTTT.

This sequence joins TRBV7-2 and TRBJ2-3; the D is unclear. CDR3 length equals 13 residues. CDR1 SGHTA and CDR2 FQGNSA come from the germline V gene. Between the trimmed V and J ends, which lost 3 bases and 1 base, there was a span of 5 bases. In DNA, the CDR3 is TGTGCCAGCAGCTTCCGAGGCACAGATACGCAGTATTTT. Its translation is CASSFRGTDTQYF. Supplemented by reference TRBV7-2 and TRBJ2-3, the full variable domain reads GAGVSQSPSNKVTEKGKDVELRCDPISGHTALYWYRQSLGQGLEFLIYFQGNSAPDKSGLPSDRFSAERTGGSVSTLTIQRTQQEDSAVYLCASSFRGTDTQYFGPGTRLTVL.

This clone was seen once. The rearrangement joins TRBV6-5 to TRBJ2-2, with D possibly being TRBD1 (6 bases). There are 15 residues in the CDR3. CDR1 MNHEY and CDR2 SVGAGI come from the germline V gene. Deletions cut 6 bases from V and 0 bases from J, with 11 bases between. The CDR3 is CASRLWTANTGELFF. The DNA of the CDR3 is TGTGCCAGCAGACTTTGGACAGCGAACACCGGGGAGCTGTTTTTT.

The chain couples TRBV7-6 to TRBJ1-2; tentatively, D is TRBD1 (6 bases). The CDR3 is made up of 15 amino acids. Trimming removed 1 base from V and 2 bases from J, with 11 bases in between. CDR1 is SGHVS and CDR2 is FNYEAQ in the germline V gene. Here the CDR3 reads CASSLGTGRNYGYTF. CDR3 DNA sequence: TGTGCCAGCAGCTTAGGTACAGGGCGAAACTATGGCTACACCTTC.

The genes are TRBV21-1 and TRBJ2-7; TRBD2, as called in the table, went unchecked against the DNA. TRBV21-1 is a pseudogene. The CDR3 contains 14 residues. This chain's CDR3 is CASNSGGYSYEQYF. CDR3 sequence (DNA): TGTGCCAGCAATTCCGGGGGGTATTCCTACGAGCAGTACTTC.

The J gene is TRBJ2-3, the V gene TRBV7-9; D perhaps matches TRBD2 (5 bases). The CDR3 runs to 14 residues. Germline loops: CDR1 SEHNR, CDR2 FQNEAQ (reference sequence). V gave up 5 bases and J gave up 5 bases, with 14 bases separating them. Here the CDR3 reads CASSPDLAGDTQYF. CDR3 coding DNA: TGTGCCAGCAGCCCGGATCTAGCAGGAGATACGCAGTATTTT.

This clone was observed a handful of times. This rearrangement joins TRBV2 to TRBJ1-5; no definite D call. The CDR3 length is 13 residues. The germline V gene has CDR1 SNHLY and CDR2 FYNNEI. Trimming removed 6 bases at V and 4 bases at J, with 10 bases between. The CDR3 loop reads CASSSGVNQPQHF. The CDR3 nucleotides read TGTGCCAGCAGCTCCGGGGTGAATCAGCCCCAGCATTTT.

This chain uses TRBV5-8 with TRBJ2-3; 10 positions agree with TRBD2. The CDR3 has 17 amino acids. Germline assignment: CDR1 SGHTS and CDR2 YDEGEE. The J segment lost 3 bases and the V segment lost 0 bases, leaving 7 bases of the junction unmatched. CDR3: CASSLGVAGGTTDTQYF. The CDR3 DNA reads as TGTGCCAGCAGCTTGGGAGTAGCGGGGGGCACGACAGATACGCAGTATTTT.

J is TRBJ2-5 and V is TRBV9; possibly TRBD2 for D (6 bases). The CDR3 has 15 residues. Trimming shortened V by 3 bases and J by 4 bases, and 16 bases separated the two germline ends. Germline V gives CDR1 SGDLS, CDR2 YYNGEE. DNA of the CDR3: TGTGCCAGCAGCGCCCGGGACTCAGGACGAGAGACCCAGTACTTC. It is translated as CASSARDSGRETQYF. The variable domain in full, with the rest retrieved from reference TRBV9 and TRBJ2-5, is DSGVTQTPKHLITATGQRVTLRCSPRSGDLSVYWYQQSLDQGLQFLIQYYNGEERAKGNILERFSAQQFPDLHSELNLSSLELGDSALYFCASSARDSGRETQYFGPGTRLLVL.

The V call is TRBV14, the J call TRBJ2-1, with TRBD2 identical over 10 bases. V dropped 6 bases and J dropped 9; count of bases not matched to a gene: 2. This CDR3 comprises 12 residues. Germline lookup yields CDR1 SGHDN and CDR2 FVKESK. This CDR3 is CASRSGGAEQFF. The CDR3, as DNA: TGTGCCAGCAGAAGCGGGGGGGCTGAGCAGTTCTTC.

V and J are TRBV7-8 and TRBJ1-6; D unresolved. Trimming left V 6 bases short and J 7 bases short, with 7 bases between. The CDR3 loop spans 12 amino acids. Germline V gene data show CDR1 as SGHVS and CDR2 as FQNEAQ. The CDR3 DNA reads as TGTGCCAGCAGGAGAGTAAATTCACCCCTCCACTTT. Protein: CASRRVNSPLHF.